Below, 14 T cell receptor beta chains from the same sample are listed, as sequenced in a study of CD8 T cells in ankylosing spondylitis. Via MiXCR, TCRdb re-called the 5' RACE reads, giving one row per CDR3 protein. The repertoire holds tens of thousands of distinct CDR3 sequences, with over 5% as singletons. The sample consisted of synovial fluid, either unsorted or a sorted T cell fraction (not recorded which). These receptors came from a male donor with ankylosing spondylitis.

The sample holds many counts of this clonotype. This chain connects TRBV12-3 or TRBV12-4 to TRBJ1-5; 10 positions match TRBD1. The CDR3 runs 15 residues. Trimming removed 2 bases from V and 7 bases from J; junction bases left unmatched: 5. Here the CDR3 DNA reads TGTGCCAGCAGTTTAAGGACAGGGGGTAGACAGCCCCAGCATTTT. As protein: CASSLRTGGRQPQHF.

Many counts were recorded for this clonotype. The genes are TRBV6-5 and TRBJ2-7; the match to TRBD2 covers 7 bases. The CDR3 totals 19 residues. With V trimmed by 0 bases and J by 0 bases, 14 bases remained unmatched. CDR1 is MNHEY, CDR2 SVGAGI, per germline. The CDR3 reads CASSYSGRSRGRPSYEQYF. The CDR3 DNA reads TGTGCCAGCAGTTACTCGGGAAGGAGTCGCGGGAGACCCTCCTACGAGCAGTACTTC.

This chain links TRBV28 with TRBJ1-5; D may be TRBD1 (6 bases). V lost 4 bases and J lost 5, with 15 bases in between. Germline V gene sequence: CDR1 MDHEN, CDR2 SYDVKM. The CDR3 contains 15 residues. The CDR3 loop is CASSSLGGSDQPQHF. CDR3 DNA: TGTGCCAGCAGTTCCTTAGGGGGGTCAGATCAGCCCCAGCATTTT. Based on the CDR3 plus reference TRBV28 and TRBJ1-5, the full variable domain is DVKVTQSSRYLVKRTGEKVFLECVQDMDHENMFWYRQDPGLGLRLIYFSYDVKMKEKGDIPEGYSVSREKKERFSLILESASTNQTSMYLCASSSLGGSDQPQHFGDGTRLSIL.

This clonotype was found many times. This chain links TRBV11-3 with TRBJ1-1, with unresolved D. There are 13 residues in the CDR3. Germline CDR1 is SGHNT and CDR2 is YENEEA. Trimming stripped 4 bases from V and 8 bases from J, with 14 bases between. CDR3 loop: CASSYMASGEAFF. As DNA, the CDR3 is TGTGCCAGCAGCTATATGGCCTCGGGCGAAGCTTTCTTT.

This clonotype has a count of ten or more. The gene calls are TRBV12-3 or TRBV12-4 and TRBJ2-1; TRBD2 matches 7 bases. J lost 5 bases, V lost 1 base, and 8 bases had no gene match. This CDR3 contains 16 residues. The CDR3 sequence: CASSLDRGEGHNEQFF. CDR3 nucleotide sequence: TGTGCCAGCAGTTTAGACCGGGGGGAGGGACACAATGAGCAGTTCTTC.

This clonotype came up many times. This rearrangement joins TRBV20-1 to TRBJ2-7; no clear D gene. V was pared by 5 bases and J by 6 bases, with 17 bases between. Germline V CDR1 and CDR2: DFQATT, SNEGSKA (reference sequence). The CDR3 totals 13 residues. In DNA, the CDR3 is TGCAGTGCTCCCTCTAGGTATTATATCGAGCAGTACTTC. Amino acid sequence: CSAPSRYYIEQYF.

This clonotype was seen repeatedly, ten times or more. The V call is TRBV20-1, the J call TRBJ1-4; 12 bases align to TRBD1. Germline-derived CDR1 and CDR2 are DFQATT and SNEGSKA (reference sequence). CDR3 size: 17 residues. V lost 3 bases, J lost 8 bases, and 13 bases stayed unmatched. This CDR3 reads CSARDAGGQGAGEKLFF. Written as DNA, the CDR3 is TGCAGTGCTAGGGACGCCGGGGGACAGGGGGCAGGGGAAAAACTGTTTTTT.

In this sample, this clonotype turned up a few times. The rearrangement uses TRBV6-1 and TRBJ1-5; D is uncertain. V lost 3 bases and J 11 bases, leaving 11 bases between the germline ends. CDR1 and CDR2 (germline): MNHNS, SASEGT. The CDR3 length is 12 residues. Here the CDR3 reads CASSERVVSQHF. DNA of the CDR3: TGTGCCAGCAGTGAGAGGGTTGTGTCCCAGCATTTT.

The chain has TRBV7-3 and TRBJ2-1; tentatively, D is TRBD1 (6 bases). This CDR3 spans 14 amino acids. CDR1 is SGHTA and CDR2 is FQGTGA in the germline V gene. V dropped 8 bases and J dropped 6 bases, with 17 bases sitting between them. This CDR3 is CASQRDNFSNEQFF. The CDR3 DNA reads TGTGCCAGCCAGAGGGACAATTTTAGCAATGAGCAGTTCTTC.

This clonotype was counted between two and nine times. Relative to the germline gene, one junction end is altered; a read error may explain this. The chain couples TRBV18 to TRBJ1-6, with D unclear. The CDR3 totals 11 residues. Looked up from germline, CDR1 is KGHSH and CDR2 is LQKENI. The CDR3 here is CASSPGEGLYF. CDR3 coding DNA: TGTGCCAGCTCACCTGGTGAAGGCCTCTACTTT.

This chain links TRBV4-1 with TRBJ2-7; D uncertain. Germline assignment: CDR1 MGHRA and CDR2 YSYEKL. There are 15 residues in the CDR3. V was shortened by 4 bases and J by 3 bases, with 16 bases between the two germline ends. The CDR3 protein is CASSLRAIGFYEQYF. CDR3 bases: TGCGCCAGCAGCCTTCGGGCAATAGGGTTCTACGAGCAGTACTTC.

This clonotype was seen ten or more times. J is TRBJ2-5 and V is TRBV20-1; D is possibly TRBD1 or TRBD2 (6 bases each). This CDR3 has 12 amino acids. Deletions cut 5 bases from V and 3 bases from J, with 10 bases between. CDR1 is DFQATT, CDR2 SNEGSKA, per germline (reference sequence). The CDR3 DNA is TGCAGTGCTCCGAGGGGGGAAGAGACCCAGTACTTC. Protein: CSAPRGEETQYF.

This clonotype was observed a handful of times. The chain recombines TRBV5-1 with TRBJ1-4; D is uncertain. The germline gives CDR1 SGHRS, CDR2 YFSETQ. The CDR3 length is 17 residues. Between the trimmed V and J ends, which lost 0 bases and 8 bases, there was a span of 20 bases. The CDR3 region is CASSLDLASAVSEKLFF. Here the CDR3 DNA reads TGCGCCAGCAGCTTGGATTTGGCCTCGGCGGTAAGCGAAAAACTGTTTTTT.

This clonotype was seen many times. This sequence joins TRBV20-1 and TRBJ1-2; D is possibly TRBD1 (5 bases). The V gene's germline CDR1 is DFQATT and CDR2 SNEGSKA (reference sequence). Trimming took off 2 bases at V and 7 bases at J, with 11 bases between the two ends. The CDR3 runs to 12 residues. CDR3 bases: TGCAGTGCTAGATGGGGGGACTTTGGCTACACCTTC. Protein: CSARWGDFGYTF.